The source of this T cell receptor beta chain is a study of T cells in narcolepsy (dated by TCRdb to 2017 to 2018). A note on the overall study: Patients with narcolepsy type 1 or type 2 (NT1, NT2) were enrolled in the study together with healthy control donors. The study used TCR Vbeta sequencing to track clonotypes in blood and CSF while looking for autoreactive T cells in narcolepsy patients that target self-antigens of hypocretin neurons (hypocretin, TRIB2).

V drops 2 bases and J drops 8 bases, leaving 16 bases in between. The germline V gene encodes CDR1 SEHNR and CDR2 FQNEAQ (reference sequence). The CDR3 sequence holds 15 residues, the cysteine and phenylalanine included. CDR3 DNA only is kept here, 45 bases in frame from base 1. The research as a whole found: Plots comparing CSF and blood CD4+ T cell clonotypes from the same patient highlighted HCRT-specific and TRIB2-specific autoreactive clonotypes. Autoreactive clonotypes were reported to be detected serially in the blood of the same patients and of different patients, but not in the blood of healthy controls. Numbers of sequenced blood memory CD4+ clonotypes were comparable, with averages of 38,000 to 40,000 in patients and about 35,000 in controls. Certain blood memory CD4+ repertoires from patients and controls had no sequences that matched autoreactive T cell clones.

For TCR Vbeta sequencing, memory CD4+ T cells were sorted ex vivo from the peripheral blood of narcolepsy patients and healthy controls. Library generation was performed with the immunoSEQ multiplex PCR assay. This is the immuneACCESS table as TCRdb keeps it, with only in-frame sequences that have V and J called. A part of the clones is gone; compared with another copy, unresolved V genes explain less than half, and the rest is unexplained. The sample table shows under 40,000 clones, and around 79% are seen once. The top ten clones comprise about 1.1% of the sample. In the case of this clone: Its antigen is still unknown. No much larger clonotype is one base removed from it; base qualities were not supplied.

The sequenced material came from CD45RA- memory CD4+ T cells from PBMCs. Taken with the paper, the label for cell subset or site translates to: memory T cells sorted ex vivo from peripheral blood. This clonotype was obtained from a human donor with narcolepsy. The V and J segments used are TRBV7-9 and TRBJ1-5, and TRBD1 may be the D gene, going by 5 matching bases. The DNA reads as follows: TGTGCCAGCAGCTTAAACGGCAGGGCGGATGAGCCCCAGCATTTT. The translation is CASSLNGRADEPQHF.